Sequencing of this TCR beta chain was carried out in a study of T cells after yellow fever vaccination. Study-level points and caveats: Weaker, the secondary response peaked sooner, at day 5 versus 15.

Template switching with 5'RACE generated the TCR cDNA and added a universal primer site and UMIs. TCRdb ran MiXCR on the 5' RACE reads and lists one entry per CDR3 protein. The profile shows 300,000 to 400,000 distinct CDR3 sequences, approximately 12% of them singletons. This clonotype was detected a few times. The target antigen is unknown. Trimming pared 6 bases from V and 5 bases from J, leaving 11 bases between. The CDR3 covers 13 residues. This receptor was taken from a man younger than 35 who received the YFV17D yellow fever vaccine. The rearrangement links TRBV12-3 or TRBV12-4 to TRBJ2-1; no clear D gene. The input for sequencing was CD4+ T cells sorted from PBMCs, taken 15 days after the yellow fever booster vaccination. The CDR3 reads CASRVLGNNEQFF. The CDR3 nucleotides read TGTGCCAGCAGGGTCCTGGGTAACAATGAGCAGTTCTTC.